A single T cell receptor (beta chain) is shown here with its context. TCRdb keeps only in-frame clones here, not all; method: immunoSEQ multiplex PCR. There are 500,000 to 750,000 clones in the sample; 88% occur only once, and approximately 0.01% lies in the top ten. This record belongs to a study of shared T cell receptors in the human thymus. Another study also made use of these data, one on human thymus T cells. That paper notes: Gene usage (both V and J) appeared biased in thymic and blood repertoires.

This clonotype was sampled from a boy less than two years old with a congenital heart defect. Sequenced: thymocytes.

The CDR3 DNA is TGTGCCAGCAGTTTATACCCCCCCAGCGGGAGGGGGTACGAGCAGTACTTC. Translation gives CASSLYPPSGRGYEQYF. The chain employs TRBV27 and TRBJ2-7; 10 bases are a match to TRBD2. The trim removed 1 base at V and 4 bases at J, leaving 10 bases unmatched. The CDR3 is 17 amino acids. CDR1 MNHEY and CDR2 SMNVEV come from the germline V gene (reference sequence).